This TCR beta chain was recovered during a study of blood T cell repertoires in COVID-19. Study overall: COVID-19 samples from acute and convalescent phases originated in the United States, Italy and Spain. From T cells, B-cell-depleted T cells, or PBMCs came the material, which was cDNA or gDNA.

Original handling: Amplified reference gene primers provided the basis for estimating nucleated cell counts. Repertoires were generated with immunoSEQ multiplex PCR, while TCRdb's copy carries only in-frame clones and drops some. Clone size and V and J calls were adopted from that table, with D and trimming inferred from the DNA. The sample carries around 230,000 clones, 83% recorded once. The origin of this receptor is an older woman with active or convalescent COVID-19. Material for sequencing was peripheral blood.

CDR3 bases: TGTGCCAGCAGGAGGACAACTAATGAAAAACTGTTTTTT. Its translation: CASRRTTNEKLFF. The rearrangement links TRBV28 to TRBJ1-4; D is uncertain. In germline, CDR1 is MDHEN, CDR2 SYDVKM. The CDR3 spans 13 residues. The V and J ends lost 6 bases and 0 bases respectively, with 5 bases between them.